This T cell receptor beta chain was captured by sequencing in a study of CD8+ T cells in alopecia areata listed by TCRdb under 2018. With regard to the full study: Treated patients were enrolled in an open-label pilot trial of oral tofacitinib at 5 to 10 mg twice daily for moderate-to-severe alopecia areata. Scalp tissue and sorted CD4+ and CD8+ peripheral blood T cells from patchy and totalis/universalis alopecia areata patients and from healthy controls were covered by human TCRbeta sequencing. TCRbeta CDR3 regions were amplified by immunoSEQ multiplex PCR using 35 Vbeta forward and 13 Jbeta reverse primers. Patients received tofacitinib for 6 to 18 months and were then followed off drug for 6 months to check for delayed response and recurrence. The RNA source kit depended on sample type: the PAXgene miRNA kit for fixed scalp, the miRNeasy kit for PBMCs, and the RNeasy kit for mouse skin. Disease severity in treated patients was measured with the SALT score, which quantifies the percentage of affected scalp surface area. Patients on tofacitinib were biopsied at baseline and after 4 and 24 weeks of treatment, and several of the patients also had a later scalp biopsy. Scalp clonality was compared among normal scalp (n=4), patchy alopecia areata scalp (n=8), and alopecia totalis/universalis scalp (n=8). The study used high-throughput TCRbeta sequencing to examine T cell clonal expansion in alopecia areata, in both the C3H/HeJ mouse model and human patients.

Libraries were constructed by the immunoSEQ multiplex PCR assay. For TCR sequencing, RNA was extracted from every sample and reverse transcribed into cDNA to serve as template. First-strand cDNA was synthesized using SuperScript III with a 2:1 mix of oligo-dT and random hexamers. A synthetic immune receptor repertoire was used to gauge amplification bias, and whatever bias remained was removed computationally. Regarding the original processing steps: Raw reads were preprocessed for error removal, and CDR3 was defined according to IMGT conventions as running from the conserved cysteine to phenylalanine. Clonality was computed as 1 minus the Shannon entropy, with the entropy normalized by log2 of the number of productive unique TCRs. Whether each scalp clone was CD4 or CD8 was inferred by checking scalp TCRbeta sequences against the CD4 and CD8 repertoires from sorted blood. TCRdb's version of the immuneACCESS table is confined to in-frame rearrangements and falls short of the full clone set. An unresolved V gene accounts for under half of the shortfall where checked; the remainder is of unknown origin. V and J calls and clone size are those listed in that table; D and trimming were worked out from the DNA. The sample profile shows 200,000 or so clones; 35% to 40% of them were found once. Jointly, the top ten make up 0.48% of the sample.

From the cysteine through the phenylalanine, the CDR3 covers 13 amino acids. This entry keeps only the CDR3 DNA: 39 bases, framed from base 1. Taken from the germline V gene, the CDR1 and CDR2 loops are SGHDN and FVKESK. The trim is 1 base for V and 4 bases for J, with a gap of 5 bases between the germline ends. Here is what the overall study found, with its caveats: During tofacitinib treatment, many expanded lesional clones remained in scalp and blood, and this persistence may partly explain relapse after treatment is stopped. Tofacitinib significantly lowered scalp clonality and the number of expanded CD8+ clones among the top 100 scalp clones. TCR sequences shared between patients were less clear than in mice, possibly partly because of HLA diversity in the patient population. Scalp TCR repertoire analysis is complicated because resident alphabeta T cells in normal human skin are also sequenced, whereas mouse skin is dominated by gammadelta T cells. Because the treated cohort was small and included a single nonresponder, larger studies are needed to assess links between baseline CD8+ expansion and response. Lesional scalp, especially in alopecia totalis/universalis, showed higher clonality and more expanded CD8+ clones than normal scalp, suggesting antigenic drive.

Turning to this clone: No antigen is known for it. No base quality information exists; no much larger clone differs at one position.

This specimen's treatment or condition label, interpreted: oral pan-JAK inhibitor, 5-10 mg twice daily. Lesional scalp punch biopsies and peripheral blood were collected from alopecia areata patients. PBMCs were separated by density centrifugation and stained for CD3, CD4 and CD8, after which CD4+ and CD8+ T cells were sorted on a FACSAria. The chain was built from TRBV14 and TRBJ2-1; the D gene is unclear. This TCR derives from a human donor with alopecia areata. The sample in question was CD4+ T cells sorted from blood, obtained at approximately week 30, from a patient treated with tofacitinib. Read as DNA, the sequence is TGTGCCAGCAGCCAAGGATCTTACAATGAGCAGTTCTTC. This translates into CASSQGSYNEQFF.